A selection of T cell receptor beta chains follows, all from one sample in a study of cytomegalovirus exposure and HLA in healthy donors. Sequenced by immunoSEQ multiplex PCR; TCRdb stores in-frame clones only, minus some. The sample carries 150,000 to 200,000 clones, more than 65% recorded once. Sequencing was carried out using PBMCs. The receptors come from a man in his fifties in good health and CMV-seropositive. Both conserved end residues are part of each CDR3. A D gene is named only where the DNA matches it firmly. Only part of the rows carry a size: once, few, many, or a class if the clone is expanded.

TRBV9	-	TRBJ1-5	-	TGTGCCAGCAGCGTAGGTGAGGAGGGTCAGCCCCAGCATTTT	CASSVGEEGQPQHF
TRBV7-3	-	TRBJ1-2	TRBD1	TGTGCCAGCAGCATACCGGGACAGGGGGTTCTTGGCTACACCTTC	CASSIPGQGVLGYTF
TRBV27	-	TRBJ2-7	-	TGTGCCAGCAGTCGTGCGGGACTGGGGGCCTACGAGCAGTACTTC	CASSRAGLGAYEQYF
TRBV6-1	-	TRBJ2-3	-	TGTGCCAGCAGTGGGCAGAGCACAGATACGCAGTATTTT	CASSGQSTDTQYF
TRBV11-2	-	TRBJ1-1	-	TGTGCCAGCAGCTTACAGGGCGCCGGCACTGAAGCTTTCTTT	CASSLQGAGTEAFF
TRBV28	-	TRBJ2-1	-	TGTGCCAGCAGTTTCTTAGTCAATGAGCAGTTCTTC	CASSFLVNEQFF
TRBV7-3	-	TRBJ2-3	TRBD2	TGTGCCAGCAGCTCCTCAGGGACTAGTGGAGGGGATACGCAGTATTTT	CASSSSGTSGGDTQYF
TRBV6-6	-	TRBJ1-5	-	TGTGCCAGCAGTTACTCGGGCGGGAATCAGCCCCAGCATTTT	CASSYSGGNQPQHF
TRBV7-9	-	TRBJ2-3	-	TGTGCCAGCAGCTTAGCAGGGGGTGCAGATACGCAGTATTTT	CASSLAGGADTQYF
TRBV5-1	-	TRBJ2-2	TRBD2	TGCGCCAGCAGTCGTTTAGCGGGGGGGACGAACACCGGGGAGCTGTTTTTT	CASSRLAGGTNTGELFF
TRBV10-1	-	TRBJ2-4	TRBD1	TGCGCCAGCAGCAGTAGACAGGGGGCGGACATTCAGTACTTC	CASSSRQGADIQYF
TRBV25-1	-	TRBJ2-1	-	TGTGCCAGCAGTGATCCCAGGGGGGAGTCCTACAATGAGCAGTTCTTC	CASSDPRGESYNEQFF
TRBV18	once	TRBJ1-5	TRBD1	TGTGCCAGCTCACCGGGACAGGGGGACTTTCAGCCCCAGCATTTT	CASSPGQGDFQPQHF
TRBV18	-	TRBJ1-5	-	TGTGCCAGCTCACCACCATCCCCGACTCACCCTAATCAGCCCCAGCATTTT	CASSPPSPTHPNQPQHF
TRBV6-1	-	TRBJ1-1	-	TGTGCCAGCAGTCCGGGGACACCGAACACTGAAGCTTTCTTT	CASSPGTPNTEAFF
TRBV7-7	few	TRBJ2-1	TRBD2	TGTGCTAGCAGCTTAGTGGTTAGCGGGAGTGAGCAGTTCTTC	CASSLVVSGSEQFF
TRBV2	-	TRBJ1-1	-	TGTGCCAGCAGTCCCCGGAGGGAAACTGAAGCTTTCTTT	CASSPRRETEAFF
TRBV6-1	-	TRBJ1-1	TRBD1	TGTGCCAGCGGGGACAGGGGGTTCACTGAAGCTTTCTTT	CASGDRGFTEAFF
TRBV5-1	-	TRBJ1-2	-	TGCGCCAGCCGGGACACCAACTATGGCTACACCTTC	CASRDTNYGYTF
TRBV5-8	-	TRBJ2-1	-	TGTGCCAGCAGCTTGGCCAACTTAGCGGTGTCCTACAATGAGCAGTTCTTC	CASSLANLAVSYNEQFF
TRBV15	-	TRBJ2-5	TRBD1	TGTGCCACCAGCGGGGACAGGTGGGAGACCCAGTACTTC	CATSGDRWETQYF
TRBV25-1	-	TRBJ2-5	-	TGTGCCAGCAGTGAATCCCGGACAGGAGGGGAGACCCAGTACTTC	CASSESRTGGETQYF
TRBV28	-	TRBJ2-6	-	TGTGCCAGCACCTCCGGGACTGGTTACTCTGGGGCCAACGTCCTGACTTTC	CASTSGTGYSGANVLTF
TRBV28	-	TRBJ1-4	-	TGTGCCAGCAGTTTGGGAGGGGTTAATGAAAAACTGTTTTTT	CASSLGGVNEKLFF
TRBV4-1	once	TRBJ2-3	TRBD2	TGCGCCAGCAGCCAAGATTGGACTAGCGGGGCAGATACGCAGTATTTT	CASSQDWTSGADTQYF
TRBV14	-	TRBJ2-7	-	TGTGCCAGCAGCCAAGCTTATCGTGGGCGGGGCTACTACGAGCAGTACTTC	CASSQAYRGRGYYEQYF
TRBV6-5	-	TRBJ2-7	TRBD2	TGTGCCAGCTCGGGGCCCCAGCGGGGGCAGTACTTC	CASSGPQRGQYF
TRBV6-6	-	TRBJ1-4	TRBD1	TGTGCCAGCAGTACCGGACAGGGGAATGAAAAACTGTTTTTT	CASSTGQGNEKLFF
TRBV5-4	-	TRBJ2-1	TRBD2	TGTGCCAGCAGCCCGCGGGGGTATGAGCAGTTCTTC	CASSPRGYEQFF
TRBV11-2	once	TRBJ2-7	-	TGTGCCAGCAGCTATCGATGGGGGCCCTACGAGCAGTACTTC	CASSYRWGPYEQYF
TRBV2	once	TRBJ2-2	TRBD2	TGTGCCAGCAGTGAAGGAGAGGGACTAGCGGCATTT	CASSEGEGLAAF
TRBV6-6	-	TRBJ1-3	TRBD1	TGTGCCAGCAGTTACTTCCCAGGGGGGACTGGAAACACCATATATTTT	CASSYFPGGTGNTIYF
TRBV28	-	TRBJ1-5	TRBD1	TGTGCCAGCAGGCCTCAGGGGGCCGAATATAGCAATCAGCCCCAGCATTTT	CASRPQGAEYSNQPQHF
TRBV2	-	TRBJ2-1	TRBD1	TGTGCCAGCATCACGACCGGGACAGCACAGTTCTTC	CASITTGTAQFF
TRBV4-1	-	TRBJ1-1	-	TGCGCCAGCAGCCTGATGCCAGGGGTGCCCTCGGAAGCTTTCTTT	CASSLMPGVPSEAFF
TRBV30	-	TRBJ2-2	TRBD1	TGTGCCTGGACTGGGGGACAGATCTACGGGGAGCTGTTTTTT	CAWTGGQIYGELFF
TRBV7-3	-	TRBJ1-1	-	TGTGCCAGGGGGGGGGCCTCGGGCACTGAAGCTTTCTTT	CARGGASGTEAFF
TRBV29-1	-	TRBJ1-1	-	TGCAGCGTTGCGTCGGACACTGAAGCTTTCTTT	CSVASDTEAFF
TRBV19	once	TRBJ2-3	-	TGTGCCAGTCGAACACTAGGAACAGATACGCAGTATTTT	CASRTLGTDTQYF
TRBV7-9	-	TRBJ2-1	-	TGTGCCAGCGGAGACGGGGGGCAGTTCTTC	CASGDGGQFF
TRBV6-5	few	TRBJ2-7	-	TGTGCCAGCAGTTTAGGAGGCCCCGAGCAGTACTTC	CASSLGGPEQYF
TRBV7-7	-	TRBJ2-2	-	TGTGCTAGCAGTTTCGGGGAGAACACCGGGGAGCTGTTTTTT	CASSFGENTGELFF